These T cell receptor beta chains were read from a single sample in a study of T cell responses to AZD1222 COVID-19 vaccine. TCRdb keeps only in-frame clones here, not all; method: immunoSEQ multiplex PCR. The sample includes tens of thousands of clones, roughly 88% of them seen just once. The source material was peripheral blood, sampled 28 days after the second dose of the MenACWY control vaccine. The receptors originated from an adult who received the MenACWY meningococcal vaccine as a control. CDR3s include the opening cysteine and the closing phenylalanine or tryptophan. The D gene is left open where the match is weak. Clone size, where shown, is once, few, many, or a class for clones that have expanded.

cdr3_aa: CASSGSGRVSDTQYF
cdr3_nt: TGTGCCAGCAGTGGTAGCGGGAGGGTCTCAGATACGCAGTATTTT
v_call: TRBV25-1
j_call: TRBJ2-3
clone_size: .
d_call: TRBD2

cdr3_aa: CASSDGASGRAGDEQYF
cdr3_nt: TGTGCCAGCAGTGATGGAGCTAGCGGGAGGGCCGGGGACGAGCAGTACTTC
v_call: TRBV2
j_call: TRBJ2-7
clone_size: .
d_call: TRBD2

cdr3_aa: CASSLREGSDTQYF
cdr3_nt: TGTGCCAGCAGCTTAAGGGAAGGATCAGATACGCAGTATTTT
v_call: TRBV11-1
j_call: TRBJ2-3
clone_size: .
d_call: .

cdr3_aa: CASSQTSGGLTGELFF
cdr3_nt: TGTGCCAGCAGCCAAACTAGCGGGGGCCTCACCGGGGAGCTGTTTTTT
v_call: TRBV14
j_call: TRBJ2-2
clone_size: .
d_call: TRBD2

cdr3_aa: CASTRQGLAGGANTGELFF
cdr3_nt: TGTGCCAGCACCCGCCAGGGACTAGCGGGAGGGGCGAACACCGGGGAGCTGTTTTTT
v_call: TRBV3-1/TRBV3-2
j_call: TRBJ2-2
clone_size: .
d_call: TRBD2

cdr3_aa: CASSEGWGTEAFF
cdr3_nt: TGTGCCAGCAGTGAAGGGTGGGGCACTGAAGCTTTCTTT
v_call: TRBV6-1
j_call: TRBJ1-1
clone_size: .
d_call: .

cdr3_aa: CASSSHGASYEQYF
cdr3_nt: TGTGCCAGCAGTTCCCATGGGGCGTCCTACGAGCAGTACTTC
v_call: TRBV6-5
j_call: TRBJ2-7
clone_size: .
d_call: .

cdr3_aa: CASSIERREKLFF
cdr3_nt: TGTGCCAGTAGTATAGAGCGGAGAGAAAAACTGTTTTTT
v_call: TRBV19
j_call: TRBJ1-4
clone_size: .
d_call: .

cdr3_aa: CASSFFSRITDTQYF
cdr3_nt: TGTGCCAGCAGCTTCTTCTCGCGGATCACAGATACGCAGTATTTT
v_call: TRBV5-4
j_call: TRBJ2-3
clone_size: .
d_call: .

cdr3_aa: CAITPSPNQPQHF
cdr3_nt: TGTGCCATCACCCCAAGCCCCAATCAGCCCCAGCATTTT
v_call: TRBV10-3
j_call: TRBJ1-5
clone_size: .
d_call: .

cdr3_aa: CASSSQGENIQYF
cdr3_nt: TGCGCCAGCAGCTCTCAGGGGGAGAACATTCAGTACTTC
v_call: TRBV5-1
j_call: TRBJ2-4
clone_size: .
d_call: TRBD1

cdr3_aa: CASRIAGGPTGELFF
cdr3_nt: TGTGCCAGCAGGATAGCGGGAGGGCCCACCGGGGAGCTGTTTTTT
v_call: TRBV13
j_call: TRBJ2-2
clone_size: .
d_call: TRBD2

cdr3_aa: CASSVGQGLSTDTQYF
cdr3_nt: TGTGCCAGCAGCGTAGGGCAGGGGCTGAGCACAGATACGCAGTATTTT
v_call: TRBV9
j_call: TRBJ2-3
clone_size: .
d_call: .

cdr3_aa: CAISAHVTNEKLFF
cdr3_nt: TGTGCCATCAGTGCACACGTAACTAATGAAAAACTGTTTTTT
v_call: TRBV10-3
j_call: TRBJ1-4
clone_size: .
d_call: .

cdr3_aa: CASSPDYSNQPQHF
cdr3_nt: TGTGCCAGCTCACCAGATTATAGCAATCAGCCCCAGCATTTT
v_call: TRBV18
j_call: TRBJ1-5
clone_size: .
d_call: .

cdr3_aa: CASRKQGTTCYEQYF
cdr3_nt: TGTGCCAGCAGAAAGCAGGGGACTACGTGCTACGAGCAGTACTTC
v_call: TRBV6-4
j_call: TRBJ2-7
clone_size: .
d_call: .

cdr3_aa: CASSIGSRRNQPQHF
cdr3_nt: TGTGCCAGTAGTATCGGCTCCAGGCGCAATCAGCCCCAGCATTTT
v_call: TRBV19
j_call: TRBJ1-5
clone_size: .
d_call: .

cdr3_aa: CASSQLGIGANVLTF
cdr3_nt: TGCGCCAGCAGCCAATTGGGGATCGGGGCCAACGTCCTGACTTTC
v_call: TRBV4-1
j_call: TRBJ2-6
clone_size: .
d_call: .

cdr3_aa: CASSQGGYSGANVLTF
cdr3_nt: TGTGCCAGCAGCCAAGGCGGGTACTCTGGGGCCAACGTCCTGACTTTC
v_call: TRBV14
j_call: TRBJ2-6
clone_size: .
d_call: .

cdr3_aa: CASSVGPLYTGELFF
cdr3_nt: TGTGCCAGCAGCGTAGGGCCCCTCTACACCGGGGAGCTGTTTTTT
v_call: TRBV9
j_call: TRBJ2-2
clone_size: few
d_call: .

cdr3_aa: CASSATGSTDTQYF
cdr3_nt: TGTGCCAGCAGCGCGACAGGGAGCACAGATACGCAGTATTTT
v_call: TRBV9
j_call: TRBJ2-3
clone_size: .
d_call: TRBD1

cdr3_aa: CASYHGRVDGETQYF
cdr3_nt: TGCGCCAGCTACCACGGCAGGGTCGATGGGGAGACCCAGTACTTC
v_call: TRBV5-1
j_call: TRBJ2-5
clone_size: .
d_call: .

cdr3_aa: CASSPRSWTDYAYEQYF
cdr3_nt: TGTGCCAGCAGCCCTCGATCCTGGACAGATTACGCCTACGAGCAGTACTTC
v_call: TRBV6-2/TRBV6-3
j_call: TRBJ2-7
clone_size: .
d_call: .

cdr3_aa: CSLKGGLAGRYNEQFF
cdr3_nt: TGCAGCCTAAAGGGTGGACTAGCGGGAAGGTACAATGAGCAGTTCTTC
v_call: TRBV29-1
j_call: TRBJ2-1
clone_size: .
d_call: TRBD2

cdr3_aa: CASSRLRGTDNSPLHF
cdr3_nt: TGCGCCAGCAGCCGCCTTCGTGGGACAGATAATTCACCCCTCCACTTT
v_call: TRBV4-1
j_call: TRBJ1-6
clone_size: .
d_call: TRBD1